Detailed here is one T cell receptor (beta chain). What it recognizes is unknown. This specimen comes from a study of shared clonotypes between healthy human individuals. Findings and limits, study-wide: Even with large depth, rarefaction showed that sorted-subset sequencing was incomplete.

Libraries were prepared by immunoSEQ multiplex PCR; TCRdb keeps only in-frame clonotypes and omits some of them. This repertoire shows 2,100,000 or so clones, 90% to 97% found once; its top ten account for around 0.13%. The germline V gene encodes CDR1 SGHTA and CDR2 FQGNSA. Trimming took 3 bases from V and 7 from J, leaving 11 bases between them. This CDR3 is 13 amino acids long. This chain joins TRBV7-2 and TRBJ2-3; D is unresolved. The specimen sequenced was naive CD4+ T cells sorted from blood. Subset indicated: CD45RA+ positively selected. This sequence originates from a man aged 18-30 years in good health. Written as DNA, the CDR3 is TGTGCCAGCAGCTTGGCCCCTTCAAATACGCAGTATTTT. It specifies CASSLAPSNTQYF.